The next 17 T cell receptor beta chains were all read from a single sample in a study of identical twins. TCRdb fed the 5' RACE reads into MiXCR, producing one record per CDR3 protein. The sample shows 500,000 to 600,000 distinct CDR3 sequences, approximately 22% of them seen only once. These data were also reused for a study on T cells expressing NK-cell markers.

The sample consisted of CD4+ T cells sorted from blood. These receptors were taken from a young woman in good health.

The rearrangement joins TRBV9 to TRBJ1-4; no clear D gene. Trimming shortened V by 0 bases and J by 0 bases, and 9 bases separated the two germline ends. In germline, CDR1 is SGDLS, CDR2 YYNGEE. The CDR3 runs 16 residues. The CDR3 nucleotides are TGTGCCAGCAGCGTAGGGGCAGACCCAACTAATGAAAAACTGTTTTTT. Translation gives CASSVGADPTNEKLFF.

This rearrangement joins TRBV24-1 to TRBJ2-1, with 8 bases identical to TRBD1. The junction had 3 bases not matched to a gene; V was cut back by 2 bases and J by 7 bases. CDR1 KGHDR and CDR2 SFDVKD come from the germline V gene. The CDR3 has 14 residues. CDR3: CATSDSNRGNEQFF. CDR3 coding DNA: TGTGCCACCAGTGATTCAAACAGGGGGAATGAGCAGTTCTTC.

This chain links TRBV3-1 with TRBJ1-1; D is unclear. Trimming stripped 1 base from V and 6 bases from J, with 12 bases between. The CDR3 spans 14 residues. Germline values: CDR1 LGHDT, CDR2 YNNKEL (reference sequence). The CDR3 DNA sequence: TGTGCCAGCAGCCAAGGAGACTTTTACGCTGAAGCTTTCTTT. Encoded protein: CASSQGDFYAEAFF. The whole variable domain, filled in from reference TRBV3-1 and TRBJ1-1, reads DTAVSQTPKYLVTQMGNDKSIKCEQNLGHDTMYWYKQDSKKFLKIMFSYNNKELIINETVPNRFSPKSPDKAHLNLHINSLELGDSAVYFCASSQGDFYAEAFFGQGTRLTVV.

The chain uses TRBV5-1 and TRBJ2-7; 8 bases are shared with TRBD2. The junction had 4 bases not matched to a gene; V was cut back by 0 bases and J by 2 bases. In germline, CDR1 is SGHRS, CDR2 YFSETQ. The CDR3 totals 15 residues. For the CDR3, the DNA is TGCGCCAGCAGCTTGGTCGGGAGGGAACCCTACGAGCAGTACTTC. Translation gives CASSLVGREPYEQYF.

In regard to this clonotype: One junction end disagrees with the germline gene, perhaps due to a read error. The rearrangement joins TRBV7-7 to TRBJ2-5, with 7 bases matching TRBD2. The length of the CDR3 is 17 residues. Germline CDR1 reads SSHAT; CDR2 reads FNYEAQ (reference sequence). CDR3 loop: CASSLGGAGDPGETQYF. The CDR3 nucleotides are TGTGCTAGCAGCTTAGGCGGGGCGGGGGACCCCGGAGAGACCCAGTACTTC.

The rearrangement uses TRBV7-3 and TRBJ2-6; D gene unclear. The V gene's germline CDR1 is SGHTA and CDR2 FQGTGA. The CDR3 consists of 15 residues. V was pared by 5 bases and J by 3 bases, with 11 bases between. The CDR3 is CASSPIGLGANVLTF. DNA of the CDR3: TGTGCCAGCAGCCCGATTGGGCTTGGGGCCAACGTCCTGACTTTC.

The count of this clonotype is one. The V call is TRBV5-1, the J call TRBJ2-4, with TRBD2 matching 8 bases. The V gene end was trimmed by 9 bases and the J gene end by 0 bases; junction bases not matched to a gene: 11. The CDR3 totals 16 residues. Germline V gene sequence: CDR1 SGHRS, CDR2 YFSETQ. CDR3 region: CATDPSGGLAKNIQYF. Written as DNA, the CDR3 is TGCGCCACCGACCCAAGCGGGGGACTAGCCAAAAACATTCAGTACTTC.

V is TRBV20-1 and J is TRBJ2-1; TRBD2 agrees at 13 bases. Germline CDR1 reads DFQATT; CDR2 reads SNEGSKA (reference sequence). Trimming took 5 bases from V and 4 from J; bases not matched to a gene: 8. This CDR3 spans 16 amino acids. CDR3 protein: CSAPGTSGAFYNEQFF. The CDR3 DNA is TGCAGTGCTCCTGGGACTAGCGGGGCTTTTTACAATGAGCAGTTCTTC.

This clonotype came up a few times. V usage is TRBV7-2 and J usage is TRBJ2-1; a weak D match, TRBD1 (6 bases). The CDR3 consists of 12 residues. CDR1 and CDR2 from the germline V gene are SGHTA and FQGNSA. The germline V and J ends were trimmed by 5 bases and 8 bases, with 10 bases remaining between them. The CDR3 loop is CASSIQGHEQFF. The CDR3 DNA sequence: TGTGCCAGCAGCATACAGGGTCATGAGCAGTTCTTC.

Here the CDR3 DNA reads TGTGCCAGCAGGGAGGTATGGAATTCACCCCTCCACTTT. It is translated as CASREVWNSPLHF. V is TRBV2 and J is TRBJ1-6, with unresolved D. The CDR3 is 13 amino acids. The germline CDR1 and CDR2 sequences are SNHLY and FYNNEI. Trimming removed 6 bases at V and 7 bases at J, with 10 bases between.

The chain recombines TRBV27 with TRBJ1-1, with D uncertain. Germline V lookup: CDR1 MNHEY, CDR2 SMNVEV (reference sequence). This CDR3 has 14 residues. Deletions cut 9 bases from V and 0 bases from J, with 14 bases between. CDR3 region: CASQLEGMNTEAFF. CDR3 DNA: TGTGCCAGTCAACTAGAGGGTATGAACACTGAAGCTTTCTTT.

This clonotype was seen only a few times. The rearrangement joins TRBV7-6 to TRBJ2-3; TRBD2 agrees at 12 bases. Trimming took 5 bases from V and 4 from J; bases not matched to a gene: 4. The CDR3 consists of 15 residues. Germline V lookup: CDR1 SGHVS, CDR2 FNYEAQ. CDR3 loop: CASSRLAGVADTQYF. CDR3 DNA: TGTGCCAGCAGCCGACTAGCGGGAGTGGCAGATACGCAGTATTTT.

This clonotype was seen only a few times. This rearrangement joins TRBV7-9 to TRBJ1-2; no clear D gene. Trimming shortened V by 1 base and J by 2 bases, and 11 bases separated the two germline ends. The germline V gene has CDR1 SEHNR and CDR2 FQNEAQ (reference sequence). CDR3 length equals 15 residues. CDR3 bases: TGTGCCAGCAGCTTAGGGGCCGGCGGAAACTATGGCTACACCTTC. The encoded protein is CASSLGAGGNYGYTF.

In nucleotides, the CDR3 is TGTGCCAGCAGTTTAGCCGAACACTCCTACGAGCAGTACTTC. Protein: CASSLAEHSYEQYF. This chain joins TRBV12-3 or TRBV12-4 and TRBJ2-7; D is undetermined. Trimming took 0 bases from V and 0 from J, leaving 6 bases between them. CDR3 length: 14 amino acids.

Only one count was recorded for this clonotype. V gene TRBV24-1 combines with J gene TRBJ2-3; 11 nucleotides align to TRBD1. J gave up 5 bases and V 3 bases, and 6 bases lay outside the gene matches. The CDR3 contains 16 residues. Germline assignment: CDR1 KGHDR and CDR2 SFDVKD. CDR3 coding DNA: TGTGCCACCAGTGATCGGACAGGGGGCCGCAAAGATACGCAGTATTTT. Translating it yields CATSDRTGGRKDTQYF.

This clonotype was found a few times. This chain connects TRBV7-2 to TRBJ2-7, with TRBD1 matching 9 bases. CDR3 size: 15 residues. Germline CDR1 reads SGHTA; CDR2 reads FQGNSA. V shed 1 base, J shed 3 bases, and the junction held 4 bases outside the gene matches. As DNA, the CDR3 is TGTGCCAGCAGCTTAGTCTGGGACAGGGACTACGAGCAGTACTTC. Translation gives CASSLVWDRDYEQYF.

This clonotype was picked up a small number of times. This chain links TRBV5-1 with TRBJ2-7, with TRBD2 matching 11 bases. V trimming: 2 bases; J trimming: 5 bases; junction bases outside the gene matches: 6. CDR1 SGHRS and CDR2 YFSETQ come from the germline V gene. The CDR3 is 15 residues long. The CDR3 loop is CASSLLAGEVHEQYF. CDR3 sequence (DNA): TGCGCCAGCAGCTTACTAGCGGGAGAAGTCCACGAGCAGTACTTC.